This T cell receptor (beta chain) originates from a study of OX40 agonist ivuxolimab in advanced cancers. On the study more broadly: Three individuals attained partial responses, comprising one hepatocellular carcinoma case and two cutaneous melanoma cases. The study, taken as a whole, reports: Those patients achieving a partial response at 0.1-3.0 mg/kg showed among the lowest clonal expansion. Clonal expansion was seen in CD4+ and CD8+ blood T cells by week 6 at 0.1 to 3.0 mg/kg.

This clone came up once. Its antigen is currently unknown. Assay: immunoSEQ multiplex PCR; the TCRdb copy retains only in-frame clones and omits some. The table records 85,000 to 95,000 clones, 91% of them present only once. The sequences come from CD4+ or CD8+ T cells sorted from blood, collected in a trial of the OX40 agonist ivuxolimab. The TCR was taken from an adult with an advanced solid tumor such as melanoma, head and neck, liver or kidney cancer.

This chain's CDR3 is CASGLAPNTGELFF. The CDR3 DNA reads TGTGCCAGCGGCCTAGCTCCGAACACCGGGGAGCTGTTTTTT. This chain connects TRBV11-2 to TRBJ2-2; TRBD2 might be the D (5 bases). This CDR3 contains 14 residues. The V end was cut by 8 bases, the J end by 0 bases, with 10 bases between. Germline loops: CDR1 SGHAT, CDR2 FQNNGV.